These T cell receptor beta chains were read from a single sample in a study of cytomegalovirus exposure and HLA in healthy donors. Generated by immunoSEQ multiplex PCR, the TCRdb table keeps only in-frame clones and is missing some. Of some 180,000 clones listed, 80% to 85% are singletons. Material for sequencing was PBMCs. These receptors were taken from a woman in her 30s in good health and CMV-seronegative. Each CDR3 is given with its conserved first and last residue. Each record gives: V gene, D gene, clone size, J gene, CDR3 length, CDR3 DNA, CDR3 protein. The D gene is left open where the match is weak. Clone size, where shown, is once, few, many, or a class for clones that have expanded.

>TRBV29-1|.|.|TRBJ1-2|11
TGCAGCGTTGTGAGGGACTATGGCTACACCTTC
CSVVRDYGYTF
>TRBV5-1|TRBD2|.|TRBJ2-1|16
TGCGCCAGCAGCTTGGGTGGCGGGAGCTCCTACAATGAGCAGTTCTTC
CASSLGGGSSYNEQFF
>TRBV6-5|TRBD2|.|TRBJ2-7|16
TGTGCCAGCAGTTACTCGATTGCGACTAGCGGATACGAGCAGTACTTC
CASSYSIATSGYEQYF
>TRBV5-1|TRBD1|.|TRBJ1-2|16
TGCGCCAGCAGGGCCGGGACAGGGGCCTTCAACTATGGCTACACCTTC
CASRAGTGAFNYGYTF
>TRBV29-1|.|.|TRBJ2-2|12
TGCAGCGTTTCTCAGAGGACCGGGGAGCTGTTTTTT
CSVSQRTGELFF
>TRBV20-1|TRBD1|.|TRBJ2-7|10
TGCAGTGCTGGACAGGACGAGCAGTACTTC
CSAGQDEQYF
>TRBV2|.|.|TRBJ2-2|14
TGTGCCAGCAGTGGTAGCGTTGTATTCGGGGAGCTGTTTTTT
CASSGSVVFGELFF
>TRBV19|TRBD1|few|TRBJ1-6|14
TGTGCCAGTAGTAAACAGGGGGCGAATTCACCCCTCCACTTT
CASSKQGANSPLHF
>TRBV19|.|.|TRBJ1-1|11
TGTGCCAGTAGAGACTCGCTTGAAGCTTTCTTT
CASRDSLEAFF
>TRBV29-1|TRBD1|.|TRBJ2-7|12
TGCAGCGCCGTCGACAGGGCCAACGAGCAGTACTTC
CSAVDRANEQYF
>TRBV18|.|.|TRBJ1-2|15
TGTGCCAGCTCACCACCGGGGGGGACGGGCTATGGCTACACCTTC
CASSPPGGTGYGYTF
>TRBV11-2|TRBD1|.|TRBJ2-7|15
TGTGCCAGCAGCCTGGGACAGGGAGCGACCTACGAGCAGTACTTC
CASSLGQGATYEQYF
>TRBV5-4|.|.|TRBJ2-7|14
TGTGCCAGCAGCTTTCAGGGGAACTCTTACGAGCAGTACTTC
CASSFQGNSYEQYF
>TRBV5-8|.|.|TRBJ1-3|15
TGTGCCAGCAGCTTACAGGGCTACTCTGGAAACACCATATATTTT
CASSLQGYSGNTIYF
>TRBV5-1|.|.|TRBJ2-2|14
TGCGCCAGCAGCTCGGACACCAACACCGGGGAGCTGTTTTTT
CASSSDTNTGELFF
>TRBV19|.|.|TRBJ1-5|15
TGTGCCAGTAGTATAGACAGGGGATCGGGTCAGCCCCAGCATTTT
CASSIDRGSGQPQHF
>TRBV4-1|.|.|TRBJ2-7|15
TGCGCCAGCAGCCAATGGCATGAGAGCCCAGCGGAGCAGTACTTC
CASSQWHESPAEQYF
>TRBV19|TRBD2|.|TRBJ2-7|15
TGTGCCAGTAGTGAGATTAGCGGGGGGGCTGGCGAGCAGTACTTC
CASSEISGGAGEQYF
>TRBV5-1|TRBD1|few|TRBJ1-1|14
TGCGCCAGTACCACCCCAGGGGGCTGGGATGAAGCTTTCTTT
CASTTPGGWDEAFF
>TRBV7-6|TRBD2|.|TRBJ2-5|15
TGTGCCAGCAACCCTAGCGGAGGGATTCAAGAGACCCAGTACTTC
CASNPSGGIQETQYF
>TRBV9|TRBD2|.|TRBJ2-2|17
TGTGCCAGCAGCGTAGCTACTAGCGGGGGAGTCGCCGGGGAGCTGTTTTTT
CASSVATSGGVAGELFF
>TRBV30|TRBD2|.|TRBJ2-7|15
TGTGCCTGGAGAGACCGGACTAGCGGGAACTACGAGCAGTACTTC
CAWRDRTSGNYEQYF
>TRBV7-3|.|.|TRBJ2-5|15
TGTGCCAGCAGCAACCCGAGGGGGAGACAAGAGACCCAGTACTTC
CASSNPRGRQETQYF
>TRBV5-4|TRBD1|.|TRBJ2-5|15
TGTGCCAGCAGCGAACAGGGGAAGTACCAAGAGACCCAGTACTTC
CASSEQGKYQETQYF
>TRBV7-9|.|.|TRBJ2-7|14
TGTGCCAGCATGCCAGGCGGGCCGTACTACGAGCAGTACTTC
CASMPGGPYYEQYF
>TRBV10-3|TRBD2|once|TRBJ2-7|15
TGTGCCATCAGTGAGCTTGGGACTAGCGGGGCCGAGCAGTACTTC
CAISELGTSGAEQYF
>TRBV4-1|TRBD1|.|TRBJ1-1|14
TGCGCCAGCAGCAGGGGACAGCTAAACACTGAAGCTTTCTTT
CASSRGQLNTEAFF
>TRBV5-6|.|once|TRBJ2-7|16
TGTGCCAGCAGCTTGTTCAGCAGGGGCATCTCCTACGAGCAGTACTTC
CASSLFSRGISYEQYF
>TRBV6-5|.|few|TRBJ2-7|12
TGTGCCAGCTCACAAAGCGACTCCGAGCAGTACTTC
CASSQSDSEQYF
>TRBV5-1|TRBD1|once|TRBJ1-2|15
TGCGCCAGCAGCTCGCCGGACAGGGGGAAATATGGCTACACCTTC
CASSSPDRGKYGYTF
>TRBV2|TRBD1|.|TRBJ1-2|13
TGTGCCAGCAGTGTGCAGGGGGCTCAAGGCTACACCTTC
CASSVQGAQGYTF
>TRBV2|.|.|TRBJ1-1|14
TGTGCCAGCAGTGTGGAGGCGTCGAACACTGAAGCTTTCTTT
CASSVEASNTEAFF
>TRBV6-1|TRBD1|.|TRBJ2-7|14
TGTGCCAGCTCCGCGGGACAGGGGGGCTACGAGCAGTACTTC
CASSAGQGGYEQYF
>TRBV6-5|TRBD1|few|TRBJ1-6|15
TGTGCCAGCAGGGAACAGGGGGCGCGGGGTTCACCCCTCCACTTT
CASREQGARGSPLHF
>TRBV6-5|.|once|TRBJ2-2|13
TGTGCCAGCAGGGGGCTTGACACCGGGGAGCTGTTTTTT
CASRGLDTGELFF
>TRBV28|.|.|TRBJ1-3|15
TGTGCCAGCAGTTTATTGGCAGGGGCTGGAAACACCATATATTTT
CASSLLAGAGNTIYF
>TRBV29-1|TRBD1|.|TRBJ1-1|12
TGCAGCGTTGAAGCAGGGGGTGTTCGAGCTTTCTTT
CSVEAGGVRAFF
>TRBV30|.|.|TRBJ1-3|15
TGTGCCTGGAGCTCACCACCGGGGGTAGGAAACACCATATATTTT
CAWSSPPGVGNTIYF
>TRBV5-1|.|.|TRBJ2-6|17
TGCGCCAGCAGGGAGGGATACACAAACTCTGGGGCCAACGTCCTGACTTTC
CASREGYTNSGANVLTF
>TRBV18|.|.|TRBJ1-1|16
TGTGCCAGCTCACCAGGACAGCCCCAGACGGACACTGAAGCTTTCTTT
CASSPGQPQTDTEAFF
>TRBV25-1|.|.|TRBJ2-5|14
TGTGCCAGCAGTCCCCTCGTAGGGGGAGAGACCCAGTACTTC
CASSPLVGGETQYF
>TRBV6-5|.|.|TRBJ1-5|13
TGTGCCAGCAGTGGGGGCCCAGGGGAGCCCCAGCATTTT
CASSGGPGEPQHF
>TRBV18|.|.|TRBJ2-3|12
TGTGCCAGCTCATCCGGGACAGATACGCAGTATTTT
CASSSGTDTQYF
>TRBV6-5|TRBD2|.|TRBJ2-7|16
TGTGCCAGCAGTTTAAGCGGGAGTCTCGTGGGGGACGAGCAGTACTTC
CASSLSGSLVGDEQYF
>TRBV2|.|.|TRBJ2-3|10
TGTGCCAGCGGAACAGCGGCGCAGTATTTT
CASGTAAQYF
>TRBV29-1|.|.|TRBJ2-1|12
TGCAGCGTTGAGAGCGGGTCCGTCCAGCAGTTCTTC
CSVESGSVQQFF
>TRBV7-3|TRBD2|.|TRBJ2-1|16
TGTGCCAGCAGCCCCCAGGCTAGCGGGACTGGCAATGAGCAGTTCTTC
CASSPQASGTGNEQFF
>TRBV6-1|.|.|TRBJ2-3|14
TGTGCCAGCCGGAGGGCAGGTACCACAGATACGCAGTATTTT
CASRRAGTTDTQYF
>TRBV7-6|TRBD2|.|TRBJ2-7|16
TGTGCCAGCAGCCCTAGAGGGCTAGCGGTATCCTACGAGCAGTACTTC
CASSPRGLAVSYEQYF
>TRBV4-1|TRBD1|.|TRBJ1-3|17
TGCGCCAGCAGCCAAGGATTTGCCCGACAGGGGGGAAACACCATATATTTT
CASSQGFARQGGNTIYF
>TRBV19|.|once|TRBJ2-4|13
TGTGCCAGTAGCTACGGACAGCAGAACATTCAGTACTTC
CASSYGQQNIQYF
>TRBV30|.|few|TRBJ1-1|11
TGTGCCATGGGAGGCAACGGTGAAGCTTTCTTT
CAMGGNGEAFF
>TRBV7-9|TRBD2|.|TRBJ2-5|14
TGTGCCAGCAGCTTCGGACTAGCGGAAGAGACCCAGTACTTC
CASSFGLAEETQYF
>TRBV28|.|.|TRBJ2-5|16
TGTGCCAGCATCCCCAAGCCAGGGGCGAGGCAAGAGACCCAGTACTTC
CASIPKPGARQETQYF
>TRBV5-1|TRBD2|.|TRBJ2-5|15
TGCGCCAGCAGGGGCGGGCGCGGGGGGAAAGAGACCCAGTACTTC
CASRGGRGGKETQYF
>TRBV2|TRBD1|.|TRBJ1-2|14
TGTGCCAGGGACTTAGACAGGGCCAACTATGGCTACACCTTC
CARDLDRANYGYTF
>TRBV6-5|TRBD1|.|TRBJ1-2|15
TGTGCCAGCAGTCCCCAGGGGGGATTCGGCTATGGCTACACCTTC
CASSPQGGFGYGYTF